A selection of T cell receptor beta chains follows, all from one sample in a study of Ad26.COV2.S vaccination and SARS-CoV-2 variants. Here immunoSEQ multiplex PCR was the method, and the copy in TCRdb shows in-frame clones only, minus some. The table includes hundreds of thousands of clones, 89% detected once. Sequencing used peripheral blood, obtained in a trial of Ad26.COV2.S vaccine versus placebo. The receptors were sampled from a person between 18 and 65 years old who received the Ad26.COV2.S COVID-19 vaccine or a placebo. Both conserved end residues are part of each CDR3. The D gene is left open where the match is weak. Expanded clones are given a class, and other clones once, few, many or no size at all.

d_gene: TRBD2; v_gene: TRBV3-1/TRBV3-2; j_gene: TRBJ2-7; abundance: few; len: 17; CDR3aa: CASSQGLAGTLTYEQYF; CDR3nt: TGTGCCAGCAGCCAGGGACTAGCGGGTACCCTAACCTACGAGCAGTACTTC
d_gene: TRBD1; v_gene: TRBV6-5; j_gene: TRBJ1-2; abundance: NA; len: 15; CDR3aa: CASRAPRQGDYGYTF; CDR3nt: TGTGCCAGCAGGGCCCCTAGACAGGGCGACTATGGCTACACCTTC
d_gene: NA; v_gene: TRBV7-6; j_gene: TRBJ2-1; abundance: once; len: 14; CDR3aa: CASSPRESYNEQFF; CDR3nt: TGTGCCAGCAGCCCCCGGGAGTCCTACAATGAGCAGTTCTTC
d_gene: NA; v_gene: TRBV30; j_gene: TRBJ1-3; abundance: NA; len: 14; CDR3aa: CAWGGGDPGNTIYF; CDR3nt: TGTGCCTGGGGAGGAGGGGACCCTGGAAACACCATATATTTT
d_gene: NA; v_gene: TRBV4-3; j_gene: TRBJ2-7; abundance: NA; len: 16; CDR3aa: CASSQEGLSTPHEQYF; CDR3nt: TGCGCCAGCAGCCAAGAGGGACTTTCTACCCCCCACGAGCAGTACTTC
d_gene: NA; v_gene: TRBV7-8; j_gene: TRBJ1-2; abundance: NA; len: 12; CDR3aa: CASSPILPGYTF; CDR3nt: TGTGCCAGCAGCCCGATCCTGCCCGGCTACACCTTC
d_gene: NA; v_gene: TRBV30; j_gene: TRBJ1-1; abundance: NA; len: 13; CDR3aa: CAWSRFLNTEAFF; CDR3nt: TGTGCCTGGAGTAGGTTCTTGAACACTGAAGCTTTCTTT
d_gene: NA; v_gene: TRBV6-5; j_gene: TRBJ1-1; abundance: NA; len: 13; CDR3aa: CASSLGLETEAFF; CDR3nt: TGTGCCAGCAGTTTGGGGTTGGAGACTGAAGCTTTCTTT
d_gene: NA; v_gene: TRBV7-8; j_gene: TRBJ1-5; abundance: NA; len: 14; CDR3aa: CASSLGQGNQPQHF; CDR3nt: TGTGCCAGCAGCTTAGGACAGGGCAATCAGCCCCAGCATTTT
d_gene: NA; v_gene: TRBV5-1; j_gene: TRBJ1-6; abundance: NA; len: 16; CDR3aa: CASSLSPNQHNSPLHF; CDR3nt: TGCGCCAGCAGCTTATCCCCGAACCAACATAATTCACCCCTCCACTTT
d_gene: NA; v_gene: TRBV19; j_gene: TRBJ2-7; abundance: NA; len: 13; CDR3aa: CASSIDMTASPYF; CDR3nt: TGTGCCAGTAGTATAGATATGACAGCGTCCCCATACTTC
d_gene: NA; v_gene: TRBV12-5; j_gene: TRBJ2-7; abundance: once; len: 11; CDR3aa: CASGKQGPQYF; CDR3nt: TGTGCTAGTGGTAAACAGGGCCCACAGTACTTC
d_gene: TRBD1; v_gene: TRBV20-1; j_gene: TRBJ2-7; abundance: NA; len: 13; CDR3aa: CTASRDRGHEQYF; CDR3nt: TGCACCGCTAGTCGGGACAGGGGCCACGAGCAGTACTTC
d_gene: TRBD1; v_gene: TRBV3-1/TRBV3-2; j_gene: TRBJ2-3; abundance: NA; len: 15; CDR3aa: CASRTGTAGADTQYF; CDR3nt: TGTGCCAGCAGAACCGGGACAGCTGGGGCAGATACGCAGTATTTT
d_gene: TRBD2; v_gene: TRBV27; j_gene: TRBJ2-5; abundance: NA; len: 15; CDR3aa: CASSKRAGGEETQYF; CDR3nt: TGTGCCAGCAGTAAGAGAGCGGGGGGGGAGGAGACCCAGTACTTC
d_gene: NA; v_gene: TRBV7-9; j_gene: TRBJ2-5; abundance: NA; len: 14; CDR3aa: CASSLLAQQETQYF; CDR3nt: TGTGCCAGCAGCTTACTAGCGCAACAAGAGACCCAGTACTTC
d_gene: NA; v_gene: TRBV25-1; j_gene: TRBJ1-1; abundance: NA; len: 12; CDR3aa: CASSRANTEAFF; CDR3nt: TGTGCCAGCAGCAGGGCGAACACTGAAGCTTTCTTT
d_gene: NA; v_gene: TRBV18; j_gene: TRBJ2-3; abundance: NA; len: 14; CDR3aa: CASSPFQSTDTQYF; CDR3nt: TGTGCCAGCTCACCATTCCAGAGCACAGATACGCAGTATTTT
d_gene: NA; v_gene: TRBV3-1/TRBV3-2; j_gene: TRBJ2-7; abundance: few; len: 13; CDR3aa: CASSQESPYEQYF; CDR3nt: TGTGCCAGCAGCCAAGAAAGCCCCTACGAGCAGTACTTC
d_gene: NA; v_gene: TRBV3-1/TRBV3-2; j_gene: TRBJ1-6; abundance: once; len: 14; CDR3aa: CASSQGRTNSPLHF; CDR3nt: TGTGCCAGCAGCCAGGGCCGGACCAATTCACCCCTCCACTTT
d_gene: NA; v_gene: TRBV30; j_gene: TRBJ1-4; abundance: NA; len: 13; CDR3aa: CAWSPGSGEKLFF; CDR3nt: TGTGCCTGGAGTCCCGGGTCAGGTGAAAAACTGTTTTTT
d_gene: TRBD1; v_gene: TRBV2; j_gene: TRBJ2-2; abundance: NA; len: 14; CDR3aa: CASSGQGRTGELFF; CDR3nt: TGTGCCAGCAGCGGACAGGGGAGGACCGGGGAGCTGTTTTTT
d_gene: NA; v_gene: TRBV5-4; j_gene: TRBJ1-4; abundance: NA; len: 13; CDR3aa: CASQTGTNEKLFF; CDR3nt: TGTGCCAGCCAAACAGGAACTAATGAAAAACTGTTTTTT
d_gene: TRBD1; v_gene: TRBV27; j_gene: TRBJ1-2; abundance: NA; len: 17; CDR3aa: CASSLRAGRGPVYGYTF; CDR3nt: TGTGCCAGCAGTTTACGGGCAGGCAGGGGGCCAGTCTATGGCTACACCTTC
d_gene: NA; v_gene: TRBV18; j_gene: TRBJ1-5; abundance: NA; len: 13; CDR3aa: CASSAEQAQPQHF; CDR3nt: TGTGCCAGCTCAGCGGAACAGGCCCAGCCCCAGCATTTT
d_gene: NA; v_gene: TRBV30; j_gene: TRBJ1-2; abundance: NA; len: 14; CDR3aa: CAWIPQGRNYGYTF; CDR3nt: TGTGCCTGGATTCCTCAGGGTCGCAACTATGGCTACACCTTC
d_gene: NA; v_gene: TRBV28; j_gene: TRBJ2-1; abundance: NA; len: 11; CDR3aa: CASSLDYEQFF; CDR3nt: TGTGCCAGCAGTTTGGATTATGAGCAGTTCTTC